The clone carrying this TCR beta chain was recorded many times. TCR cDNA, made by 5'RACE template switching, carried an added universal primer site and UMIs. TCRdb analysed the 5' RACE reads with MiXCR anew, one entry per CDR3 protein. The sample consists of about 22,000 distinct CDR3 sequences, roughly 5% of them appearing once. This sample was included in a study of T cells after yellow fever vaccination. For the study at large: The study sorted EM, EMRA, CM and Tscm memory subsets by CD3, CD45RA, CCR7 and CD95. Findings and caveats of the study: Clonotypes that responded to the vaccine were almost all undetectable in sorted memory subsets on day 0. Post-booster repertoires contained most primary-vaccination clones again (96% CD4, 85% to 90% CD8).

Germline V gene data show CDR1 as GTSNPN and CDR2 as SVGIG (reference sequence). The germline V and J ends were trimmed by 0 bases and 0 bases, with 11 bases remaining between them. CDR3 length: 15 amino acids. The specimen was PBMCs, either bulk or a sorted T-cell subset (CD4+, CD8+, memory, or dextramer-sorted; not recorded which), collected more than 40 days after the first yellow fever vaccination. The sequence derives from a man aged 18-30 years who received the YFV17D yellow fever vaccine. The chain joins TRBV30 to TRBJ2-5; possible D gene TRBD1, 6 bases. In DNA, the CDR3 is TGTGCCTGGAGTGTGGACAGTTACTACCAAGAGACCCAGTACTTC. This encodes CAWSVDSYYQETQYF.